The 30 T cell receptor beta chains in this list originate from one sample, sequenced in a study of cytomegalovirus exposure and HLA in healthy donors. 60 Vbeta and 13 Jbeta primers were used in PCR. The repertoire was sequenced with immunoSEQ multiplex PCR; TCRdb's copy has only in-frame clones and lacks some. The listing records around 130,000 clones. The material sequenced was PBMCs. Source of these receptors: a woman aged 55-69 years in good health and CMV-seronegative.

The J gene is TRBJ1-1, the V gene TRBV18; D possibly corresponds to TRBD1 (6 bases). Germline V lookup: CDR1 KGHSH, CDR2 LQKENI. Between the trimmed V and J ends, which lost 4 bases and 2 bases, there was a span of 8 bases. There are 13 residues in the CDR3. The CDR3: CASSLGQNTEAFF. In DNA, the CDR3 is TGTGCCAGCTCACTGGGACAAAACACTGAAGCTTTCTTT.

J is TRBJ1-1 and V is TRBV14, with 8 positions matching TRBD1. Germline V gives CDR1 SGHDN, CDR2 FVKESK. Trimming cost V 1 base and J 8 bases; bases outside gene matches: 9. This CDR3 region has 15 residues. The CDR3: CASSQGTGKGSEAFF. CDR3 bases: TGTGCCAGCAGCCAAGGGACAGGGAAAGGTTCGGAAGCTTTCTTT.

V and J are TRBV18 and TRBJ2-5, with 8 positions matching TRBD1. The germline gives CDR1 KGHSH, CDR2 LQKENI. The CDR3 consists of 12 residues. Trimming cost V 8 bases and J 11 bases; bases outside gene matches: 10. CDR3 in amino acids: CASTGGFGEQYF. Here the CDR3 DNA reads TGTGCCAGCACAGGGGGTTTCGGAGAGCAGTACTTC.

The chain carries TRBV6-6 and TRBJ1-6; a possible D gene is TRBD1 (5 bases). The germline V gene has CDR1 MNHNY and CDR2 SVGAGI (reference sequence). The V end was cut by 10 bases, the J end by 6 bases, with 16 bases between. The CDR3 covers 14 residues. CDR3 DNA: TGTGCCACCGACAGCGACTTGGGTAATTCACCCCTCCACTTT. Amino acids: CATDSDLGNSPLHF.

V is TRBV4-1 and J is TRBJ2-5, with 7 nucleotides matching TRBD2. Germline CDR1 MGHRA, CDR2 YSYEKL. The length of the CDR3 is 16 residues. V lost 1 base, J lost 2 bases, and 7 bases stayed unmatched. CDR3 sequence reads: CASSQVGLGIQETQYF. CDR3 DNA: TGCGCCAGCAGCCAAGTAGGACTAGGGATACAAGAGACCCAGTACTTC.

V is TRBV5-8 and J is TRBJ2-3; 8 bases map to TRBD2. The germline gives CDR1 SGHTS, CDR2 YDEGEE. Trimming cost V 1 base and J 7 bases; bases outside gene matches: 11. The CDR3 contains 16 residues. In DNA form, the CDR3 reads TGTGCCAGCAGCTTGACCGGGACTAGGGCTCAGAATACGCAGTATTTT. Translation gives CASSLTGTRAQNTQYF.

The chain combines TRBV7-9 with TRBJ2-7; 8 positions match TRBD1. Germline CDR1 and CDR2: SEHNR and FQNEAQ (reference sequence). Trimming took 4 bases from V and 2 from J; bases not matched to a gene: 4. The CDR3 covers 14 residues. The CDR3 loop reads CASSSTGGTYEQYF. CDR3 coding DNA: TGTGCCAGCAGCTCTACAGGGGGGACCTACGAGCAGTACTTC.

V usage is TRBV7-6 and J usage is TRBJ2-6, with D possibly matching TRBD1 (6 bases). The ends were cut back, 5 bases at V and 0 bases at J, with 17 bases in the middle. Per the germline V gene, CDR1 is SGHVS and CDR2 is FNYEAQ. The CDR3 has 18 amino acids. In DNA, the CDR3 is TGTGCCAGCAGCACACCGGGACAAGGCCCCTCTGGGGCCAACGTCCTGACTTTC. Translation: CASSTPGQGPSGANVLTF.

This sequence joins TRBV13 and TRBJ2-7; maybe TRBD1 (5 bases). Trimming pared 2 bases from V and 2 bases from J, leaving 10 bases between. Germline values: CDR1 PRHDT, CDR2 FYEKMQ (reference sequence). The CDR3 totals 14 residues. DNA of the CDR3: TGTGCCAGCAGCTTAAATCTAGGGGCCTACGAGCAGTACTTC. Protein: CASSLNLGAYEQYF.

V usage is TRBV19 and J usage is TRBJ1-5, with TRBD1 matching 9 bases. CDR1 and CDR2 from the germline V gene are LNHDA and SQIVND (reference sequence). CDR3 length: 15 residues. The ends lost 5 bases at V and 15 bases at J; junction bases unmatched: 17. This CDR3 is CASSPHMTGGKFGHF. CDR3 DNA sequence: TGTGCCAGTAGTCCCCACATGACAGGGGGAAAGTTCGGGCATTTT.

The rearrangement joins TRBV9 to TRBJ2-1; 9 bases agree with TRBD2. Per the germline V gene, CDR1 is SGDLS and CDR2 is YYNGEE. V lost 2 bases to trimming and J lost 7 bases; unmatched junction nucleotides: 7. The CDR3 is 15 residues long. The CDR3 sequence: CASSVRREGPNEQFF. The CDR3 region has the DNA TGTGCCAGCAGCGTCCGGCGGGAGGGCCCGAATGAGCAGTTCTTC.

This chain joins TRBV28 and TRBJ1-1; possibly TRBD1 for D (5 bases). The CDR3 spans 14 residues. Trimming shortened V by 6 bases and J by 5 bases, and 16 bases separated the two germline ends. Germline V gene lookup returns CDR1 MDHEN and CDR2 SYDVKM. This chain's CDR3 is CASSPAQGFTEAFF. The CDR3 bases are TGTGCCAGCAGCCCAGCCCAGGGATTTACTGAAGCTTTCTTT. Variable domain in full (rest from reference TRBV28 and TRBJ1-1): DVKVTQSSRYLVKRTGEKVFLECVQDMDHENMFWYRQDPGLGLRLIYFSYDVKMKEKGDIPEGYSVSREKKERFSLILESASTNQTSMYLCASSPAQGFTEAFFGQGTRLTVV.

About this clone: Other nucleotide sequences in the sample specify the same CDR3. The CDR3 here is CAWSSGAYNEQFF. Here the CDR3 DNA reads TGTGCCTGGAGTAGCGGGGCCTACAATGAGCAGTTCTTC. The chain joins TRBV30 to TRBJ2-1, with TRBD2 matching 7 bases. Trimming cost V 2 bases and J 2 bases; bases outside gene matches: 0. The CDR3 has 13 amino acids. Germline CDR1 GTSNPN, CDR2 SVGIG (reference sequence).

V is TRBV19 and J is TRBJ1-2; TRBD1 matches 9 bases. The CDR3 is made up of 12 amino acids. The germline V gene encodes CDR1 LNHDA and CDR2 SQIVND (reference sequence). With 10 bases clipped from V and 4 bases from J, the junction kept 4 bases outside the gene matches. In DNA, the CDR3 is TGTGCCACCCGGGGACAGGGCTATGGCTACACCTTC. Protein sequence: CATRGQGYGYTF. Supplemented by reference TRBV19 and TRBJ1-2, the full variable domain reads DGGITQSPKYLFRKEGQNVTLSCEQNLNHDAMYWYRQDPGQGLRLIYYSQIVNDFQKGDIAEGYSVSREKKESFPLTVTSAQKNPTAFYLCATRGQGYGYTFGSGTRLTVV.

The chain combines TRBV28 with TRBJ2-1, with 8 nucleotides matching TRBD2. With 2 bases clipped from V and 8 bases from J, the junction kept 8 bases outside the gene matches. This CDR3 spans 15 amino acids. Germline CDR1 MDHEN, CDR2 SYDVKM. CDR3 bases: TGTGCCAGCAGTTTAACGGGAGGGCCCACCTATGAGCAGTTCTTC. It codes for CASSLTGGPTYEQFF.

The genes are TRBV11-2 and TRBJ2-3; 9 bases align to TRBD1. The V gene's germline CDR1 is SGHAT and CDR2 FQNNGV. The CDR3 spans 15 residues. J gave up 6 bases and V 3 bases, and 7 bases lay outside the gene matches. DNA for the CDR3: TGTGCCAGCAGCTTGGGTCGGGACAGGGCCGATACGCAGTATTTT. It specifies CASSLGRDRADTQYF. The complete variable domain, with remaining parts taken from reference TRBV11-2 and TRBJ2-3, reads EAGVAQSPRYKIIEKRQSVAFWCNPISGHATLYWYQQILGQGPKLLIQFQNNGVVDDSQLPKDRFSAERLKGVDSTLKIQPAKLEDSAVYLCASSLGRDRADTQYFGPGTRLTVL.

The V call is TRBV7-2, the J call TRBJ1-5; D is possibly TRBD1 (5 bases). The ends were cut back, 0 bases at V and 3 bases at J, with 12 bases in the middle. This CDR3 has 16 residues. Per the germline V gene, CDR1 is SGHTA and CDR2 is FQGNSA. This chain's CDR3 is CASSLAPGTVNQPQHF. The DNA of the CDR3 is TGTGCCAGCAGCTTAGCGCCTGGGACTGTCAATCAGCCCCAGCATTTT.

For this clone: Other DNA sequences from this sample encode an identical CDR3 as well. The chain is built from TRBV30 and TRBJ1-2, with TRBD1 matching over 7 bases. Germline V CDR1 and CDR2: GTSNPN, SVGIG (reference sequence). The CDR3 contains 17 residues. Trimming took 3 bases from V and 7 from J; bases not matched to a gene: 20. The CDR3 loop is CAWRINRGQSRPIGYTF. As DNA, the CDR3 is TGTGCCTGGAGGATCAACAGGGGCCAAAGTAGGCCGATTGGCTACACCTTC.

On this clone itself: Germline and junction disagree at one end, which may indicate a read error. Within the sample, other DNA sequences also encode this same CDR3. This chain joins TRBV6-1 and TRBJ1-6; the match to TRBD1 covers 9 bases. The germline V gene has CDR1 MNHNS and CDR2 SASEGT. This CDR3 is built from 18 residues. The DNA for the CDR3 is TGTGCCAGCAGCGAAGCGATAACAGGGGGCTACGATAATTCACCCCTCCACTTT. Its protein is CASSEAITGGYDNSPLHF.

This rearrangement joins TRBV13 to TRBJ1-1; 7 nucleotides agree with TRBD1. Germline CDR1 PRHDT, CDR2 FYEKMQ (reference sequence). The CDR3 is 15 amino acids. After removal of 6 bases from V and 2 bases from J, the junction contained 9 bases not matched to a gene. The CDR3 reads CASSSGTGVNTEAFF. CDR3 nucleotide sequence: TGTGCCAGCAGTAGCGGCACAGGGGTTAACACTGAAGCTTTCTTT. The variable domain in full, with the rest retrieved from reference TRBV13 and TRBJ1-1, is AAGVIQSPRHLIKEKRETATLKCYPIPRHDTVYWYQQGPGQDPQFLISFYEKMQSDKGSIPDRFSAQQFSDYHSELNMSSLELGDSALYFCASSSGTGVNTEAFFGQGTRLTVV.

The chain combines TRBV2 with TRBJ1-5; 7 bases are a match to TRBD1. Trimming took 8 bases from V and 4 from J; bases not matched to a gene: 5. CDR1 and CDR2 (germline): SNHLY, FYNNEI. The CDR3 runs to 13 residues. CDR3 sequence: CASQGEVNQPQHF. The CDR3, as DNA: TGTGCCAGCCAGGGGGAGGTTAATCAGCCCCAGCATTTT.

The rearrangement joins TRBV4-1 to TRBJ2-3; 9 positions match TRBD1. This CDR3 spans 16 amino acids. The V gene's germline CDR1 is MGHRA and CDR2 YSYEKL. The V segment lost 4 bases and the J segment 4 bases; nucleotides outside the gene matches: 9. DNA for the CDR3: TGCGCCAGCAGCCCCGGGACAGGGCTAAATTCAGATACGCAGTATTTT. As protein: CASSPGTGLNSDTQYF.

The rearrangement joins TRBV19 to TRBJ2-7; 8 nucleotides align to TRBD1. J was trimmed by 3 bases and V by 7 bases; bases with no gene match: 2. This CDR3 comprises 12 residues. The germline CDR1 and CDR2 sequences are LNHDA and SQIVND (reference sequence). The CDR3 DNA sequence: TGTGCCAGTAAAGACAGGGGCTACGAGCAGTACTTC. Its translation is CASKDRGYEQYF.

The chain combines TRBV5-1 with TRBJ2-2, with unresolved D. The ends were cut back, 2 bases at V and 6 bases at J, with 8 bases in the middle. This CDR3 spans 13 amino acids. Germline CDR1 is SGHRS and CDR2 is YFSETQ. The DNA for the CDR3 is TGCGCCAGCAGCTTCGTCGTCCCCGGGGAGCTGTTTTTT. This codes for CASSFVVPGELFF.

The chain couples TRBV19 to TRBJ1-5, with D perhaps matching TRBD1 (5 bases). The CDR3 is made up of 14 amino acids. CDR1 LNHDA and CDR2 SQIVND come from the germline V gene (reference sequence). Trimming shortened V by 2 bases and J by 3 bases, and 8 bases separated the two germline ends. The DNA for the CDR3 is TGTGCCAGTAGTATAACAGGCCTCAATCAGCCCCAGCATTTT. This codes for CASSITGLNQPQHF. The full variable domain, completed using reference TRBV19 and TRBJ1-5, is DGGITQSPKYLFRKEGQNVTLSCEQNLNHDAMYWYRQDPGQGLRLIYYSQIVNDFQKGDIAEGYSVSREKKESFPLTVTSAQKNPTAFYLCASSITGLNQPQHFGDGTRLSIL.

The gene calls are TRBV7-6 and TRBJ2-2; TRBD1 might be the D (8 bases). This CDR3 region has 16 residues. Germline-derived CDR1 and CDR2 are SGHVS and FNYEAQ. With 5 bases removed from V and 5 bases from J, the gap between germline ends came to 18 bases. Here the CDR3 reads CASSQNRGGSTGELFF. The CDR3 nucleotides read TGTGCCAGCAGCCAGAACAGGGGGGGTAGTACCGGGGAGCTGTTTTTT.

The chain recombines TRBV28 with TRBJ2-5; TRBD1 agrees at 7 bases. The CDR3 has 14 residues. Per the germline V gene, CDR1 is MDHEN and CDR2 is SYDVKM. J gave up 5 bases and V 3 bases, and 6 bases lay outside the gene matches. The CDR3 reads CASSFIQGRETQYF. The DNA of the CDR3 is TGTGCCAGCAGTTTCATACAGGGGCGGGAGACCCAGTACTTC. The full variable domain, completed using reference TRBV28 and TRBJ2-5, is DVKVTQSSRYLVKRTGEKVFLECVQDMDHENMFWYRQDPGLGLRLIYFSYDVKMKEKGDIPEGYSVSREKKERFSLILESASTNQTSMYLCASSFIQGRETQYFGPGTRLLVL.

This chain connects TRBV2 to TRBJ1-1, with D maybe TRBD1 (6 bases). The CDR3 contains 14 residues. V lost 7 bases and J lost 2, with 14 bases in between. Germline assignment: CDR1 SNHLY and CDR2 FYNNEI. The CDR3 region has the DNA TGTGCCAGCACCCCGCCGACAGGAAACACTGAAGCTTTCTTT. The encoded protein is CASTPPTGNTEAFF.

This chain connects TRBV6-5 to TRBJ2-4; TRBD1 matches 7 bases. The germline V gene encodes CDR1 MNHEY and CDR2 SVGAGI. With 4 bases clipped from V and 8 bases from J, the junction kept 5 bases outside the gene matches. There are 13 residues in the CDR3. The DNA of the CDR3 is TGTGCCAGCAGTTTGACAGGGTTGGACATTCAGTACTTC. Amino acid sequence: CASSLTGLDIQYF.

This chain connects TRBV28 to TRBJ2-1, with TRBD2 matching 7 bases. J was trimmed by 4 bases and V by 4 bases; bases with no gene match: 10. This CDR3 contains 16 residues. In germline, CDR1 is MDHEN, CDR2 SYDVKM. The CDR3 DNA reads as TGTGCCAGCAGTTCTCACGGGACTACTCATTACAATGAGCAGTTCTTC. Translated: CASSSHGTTHYNEQFF.